Listed below are T cell receptor beta chains from one sample, sequenced in a study of PD-1 blockade in classical Hodgkin lymphoma. Method: immunoSEQ multiplex PCR; TCRdb's copy keeps in-frame clones and lacks some. The sample has about 46,000 clones; over 70% are singletons. This specimen consisted of peripheral blood mononuclear cells (PBMCs), obtained before the second cycle of nivolumab. The receptors derive from a human donor with classical Hodgkin lymphoma. Both conserved end residues are part of each CDR3. The D gene is left open where the match is weak. A clone size is listed for some rows: how often the clone was seen (once, few, many), or a class if it is expanded.

d_call: NA; j_call: TRBJ2-1; v_call: TRBV7-3; clone_size: NA; cdr3_aa: CASSFGLYNEQFF; cdr3_nt: TGTGCCAGCAGCTTCGGCCTTTACAATGAGCAGTTCTTC
d_call: NA; j_call: TRBJ2-5; v_call: TRBV5-1; clone_size: once; cdr3_aa: CASSPRGWETQYF; cdr3_nt: TGCGCCAGCAGCCCGCGGGGTTGGGAGACCCAGTACTTC
d_call: NA; j_call: TRBJ2-3; v_call: TRBV6-6; clone_size: NA; cdr3_aa: CASRVLVSDTQYF; cdr3_nt: TGTGCCAGCAGGGTTCTAGTCTCAGATACGCAGTATTTT
d_call: TRBD1; j_call: TRBJ1-1; v_call: TRBV7-2; clone_size: NA; cdr3_aa: CASSSARPGQGAGNTEAFF; cdr3_nt: TGTGCCAGCAGTTCCGCACGTCCGGGACAGGGGGCCGGGAACACTGAAGCTTTCTTT
d_call: NA; j_call: TRBJ1-1; v_call: TRBV7-6; clone_size: NA; cdr3_aa: CASSPGVGGSYTEAFF; cdr3_nt: TGTGCCAGCAGCCCGGGGGTCGGGGGTTCTTACACTGAAGCTTTCTTT
d_call: TRBD1; j_call: TRBJ2-7; v_call: TRBV5-4; clone_size: NA; cdr3_aa: CASSLGTGRSGEQYF; cdr3_nt: TGTGCCAGCAGCCTCGGGACAGGGAGATCGGGCGAGCAGTACTTC
d_call: NA; j_call: TRBJ1-2; v_call: TRBV5-5; clone_size: NA; cdr3_aa: CASSLEQGSGYTF; cdr3_nt: TGTGCCAGCAGCTTGGAACAGGGTAGTGGCTACACCTTC
d_call: NA; j_call: TRBJ2-3; v_call: TRBV5-1; clone_size: once; cdr3_aa: CASSLQQGTDTQYF; cdr3_nt: TGCGCCAGCAGCTTGCAACAGGGAACAGATACGCAGTATTTT
d_call: NA; j_call: TRBJ2-4; v_call: TRBV5-4; clone_size: NA; cdr3_aa: CASSLESVGTNIQYF; cdr3_nt: TGTGCCAGCAGCTTGGAGAGTGTAGGGACAAACATTCAGTACTTC
d_call: NA; j_call: TRBJ1-6; v_call: TRBV30; clone_size: NA; cdr3_aa: CAWSRGSPLHF; cdr3_nt: TGTGCCTGGAGTCGGGGCTCACCCCTCCACTTT
d_call: NA; j_call: TRBJ1-2; v_call: TRBV15; clone_size: NA; cdr3_aa: CATSRSSKGYTF; cdr3_nt: TGTGCCACCAGCAGATCCTCAAAAGGCTACACCTTC
d_call: NA; j_call: TRBJ2-7; v_call: TRBV6-6; clone_size: NA; cdr3_aa: CASSYRGRTGDEQYF; cdr3_nt: TGTGCCAGCAGTTACCGCGGCCGAACGGGGGACGAGCAGTACTTC
d_call: TRBD1; j_call: TRBJ2-6; v_call: TRBV5-4; clone_size: NA; cdr3_aa: CASRGGDRARLSSGANVLTF; cdr3_nt: TGTGCCAGCAGGGGAGGGGACAGGGCACGATTATCCTCTGGGGCCAACGTCCTGACTTTC
d_call: NA; j_call: TRBJ1-2; v_call: TRBV5-6; clone_size: NA; cdr3_aa: CASSLGPGGYGYTF; cdr3_nt: TGTGCCAGCAGCTTGGGTCCGGGAGGGTATGGCTACACCTTC
d_call: TRBD2; j_call: TRBJ2-1; v_call: TRBV5-6; clone_size: once; cdr3_aa: CASSLVKRERNEQFF; cdr3_nt: TGTGCCAGCAGCTTGGTAAAGCGGGAGAGGAATGAGCAGTTCTTC
d_call: NA; j_call: TRBJ2-1; v_call: TRBV9; clone_size: NA; cdr3_aa: CASSVDPLPPSDEQFF; cdr3_nt: TGTGCCAGCAGCGTAGACCCTCTCCCGCCGTCAGATGAGCAGTTCTTC